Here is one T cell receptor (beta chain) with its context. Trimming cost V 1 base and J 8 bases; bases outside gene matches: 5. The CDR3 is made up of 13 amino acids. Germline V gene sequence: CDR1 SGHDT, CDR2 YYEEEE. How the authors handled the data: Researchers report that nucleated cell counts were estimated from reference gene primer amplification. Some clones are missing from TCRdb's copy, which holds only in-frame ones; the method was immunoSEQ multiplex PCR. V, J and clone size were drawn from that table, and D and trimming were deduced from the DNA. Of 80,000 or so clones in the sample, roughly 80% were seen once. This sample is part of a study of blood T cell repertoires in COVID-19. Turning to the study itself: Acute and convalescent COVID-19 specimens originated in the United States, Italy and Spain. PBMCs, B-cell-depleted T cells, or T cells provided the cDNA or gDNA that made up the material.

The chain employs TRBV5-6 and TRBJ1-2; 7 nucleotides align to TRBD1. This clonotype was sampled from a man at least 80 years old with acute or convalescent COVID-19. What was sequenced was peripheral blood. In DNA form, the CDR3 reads TGTGCCAGCAGCTTGAGGGACAGAGAAGGCTACACCTTC. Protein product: CASSLRDREGYTF.